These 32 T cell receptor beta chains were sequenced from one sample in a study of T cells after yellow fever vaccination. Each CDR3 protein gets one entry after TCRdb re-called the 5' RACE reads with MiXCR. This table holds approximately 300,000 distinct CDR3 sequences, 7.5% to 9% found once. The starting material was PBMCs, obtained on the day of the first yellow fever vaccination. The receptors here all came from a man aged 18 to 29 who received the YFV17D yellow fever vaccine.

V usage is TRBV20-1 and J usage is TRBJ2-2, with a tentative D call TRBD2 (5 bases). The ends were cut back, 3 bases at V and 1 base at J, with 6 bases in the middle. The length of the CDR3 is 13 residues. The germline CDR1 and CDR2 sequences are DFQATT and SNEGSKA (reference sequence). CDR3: CSASGENTGELFF. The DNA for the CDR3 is TGCAGTGCTAGCGGGGAGAACACCGGGGAGCTGTTTTTT.

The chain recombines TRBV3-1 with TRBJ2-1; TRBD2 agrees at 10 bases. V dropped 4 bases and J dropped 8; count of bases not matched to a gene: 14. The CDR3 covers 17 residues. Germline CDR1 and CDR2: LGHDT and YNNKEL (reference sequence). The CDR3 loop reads CASSLWAGSGGRDEQFF. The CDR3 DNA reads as TGTGCCAGCAGCCTATGGGCTGGTAGCGGGGGGCGCGATGAGCAGTTCTTC.

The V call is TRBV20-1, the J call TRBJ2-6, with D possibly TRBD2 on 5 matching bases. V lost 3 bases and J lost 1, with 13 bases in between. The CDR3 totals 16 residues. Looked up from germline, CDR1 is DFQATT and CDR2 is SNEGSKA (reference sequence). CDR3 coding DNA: TGCAGTGCTAGCCGTGGAGGCGGGTCTGGGGCCAACGTCCTGACTTTC. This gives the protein CSASRGGGSGANVLTF.

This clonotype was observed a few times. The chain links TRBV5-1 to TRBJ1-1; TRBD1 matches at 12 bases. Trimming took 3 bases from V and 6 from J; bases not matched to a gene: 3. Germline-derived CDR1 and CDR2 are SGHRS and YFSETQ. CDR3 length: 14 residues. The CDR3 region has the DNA TGCGCCAGCAGCTGGGGACAGGGGGCGTCTGAAGCTTTCTTT. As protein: CASSWGQGASEAFF.

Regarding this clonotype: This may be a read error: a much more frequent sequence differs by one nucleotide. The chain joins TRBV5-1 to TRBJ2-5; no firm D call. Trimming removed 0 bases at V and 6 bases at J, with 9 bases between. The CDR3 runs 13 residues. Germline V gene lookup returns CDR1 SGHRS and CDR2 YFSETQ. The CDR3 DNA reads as TGCGCCAGCAGCTTGGGGGTGTTCAAGACCCAGTACTTC. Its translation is CASSLGVFKTQYF.

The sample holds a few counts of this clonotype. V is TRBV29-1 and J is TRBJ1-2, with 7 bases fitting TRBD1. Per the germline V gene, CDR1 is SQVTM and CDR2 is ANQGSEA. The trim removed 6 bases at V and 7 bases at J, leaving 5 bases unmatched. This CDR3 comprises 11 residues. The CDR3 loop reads CSVQGEGGYTF. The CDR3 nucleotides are TGCAGCGTCCAGGGGGAGGGTGGCTACACCTTC. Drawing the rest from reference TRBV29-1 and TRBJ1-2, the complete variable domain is SAVISQKPSRDICQRGTSLTIQCQVDSQVTMMFWYRQQPGQSLTLIATANQGSEATYESGFVIDKFPISRPNLTFSTLTVSNMSPEDSSIYLCSVQGEGGYTFGSGTRLTVV.

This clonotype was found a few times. CDR3 nucleotides: TGTGCCTGGAGTGCTCACAGGGGAGGAGGAGAGACCCAGTACTTC. Translating it yields CAWSAHRGGGETQYF. This sequence joins TRBV30 and TRBJ2-5; perhaps TRBD1 as D (7 bases). This CDR3 has 15 residues. The germline V and J ends were trimmed by 1 base and 4 bases, with 16 bases remaining between them. Germline loops: CDR1 GTSNPN, CDR2 SVGIG (reference sequence).

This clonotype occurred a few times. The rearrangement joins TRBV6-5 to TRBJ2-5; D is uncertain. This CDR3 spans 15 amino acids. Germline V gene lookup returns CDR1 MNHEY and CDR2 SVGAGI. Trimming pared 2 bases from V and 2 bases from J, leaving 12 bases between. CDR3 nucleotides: TGTGCCAGCAGTTACAGGGCACCGGTTCAAGAGACCCAGTACTTC. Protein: CASSYRAPVQETQYF.

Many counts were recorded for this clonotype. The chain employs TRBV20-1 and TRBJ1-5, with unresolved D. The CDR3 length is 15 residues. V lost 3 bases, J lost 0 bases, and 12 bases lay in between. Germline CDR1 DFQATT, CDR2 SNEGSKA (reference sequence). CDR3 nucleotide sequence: TGCAGTGCTAGGACCACAGATTATAGCAATCAGCCCCAGCATTTT. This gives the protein CSARTTDYSNQPQHF.

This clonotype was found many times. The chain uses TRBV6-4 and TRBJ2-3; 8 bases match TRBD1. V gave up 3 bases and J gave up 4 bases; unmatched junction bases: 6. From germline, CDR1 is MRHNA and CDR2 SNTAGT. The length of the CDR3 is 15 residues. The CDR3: CASSEAGGAPDTQYF. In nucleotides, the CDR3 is TGTGCCAGCAGTGAAGCAGGGGGCGCCCCAGATACGCAGTATTTT.

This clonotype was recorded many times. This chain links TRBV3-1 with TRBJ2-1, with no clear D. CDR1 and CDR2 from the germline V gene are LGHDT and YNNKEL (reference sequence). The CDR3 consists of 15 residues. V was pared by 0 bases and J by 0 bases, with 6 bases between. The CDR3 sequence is CASSQDWRSYNEQFF. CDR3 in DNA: TGTGCCAGCAGCCAAGATTGGCGCTCCTACAATGAGCAGTTCTTC.

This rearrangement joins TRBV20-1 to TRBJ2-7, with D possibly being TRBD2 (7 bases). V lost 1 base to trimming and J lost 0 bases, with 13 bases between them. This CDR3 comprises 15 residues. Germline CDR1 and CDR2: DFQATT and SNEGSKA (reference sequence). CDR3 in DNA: TGCAGTGCTAGAGGGGGGGCGGGGGCCTCCTACGAGCAGTACGTC. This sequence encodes CSARGGAGASYEQYV.

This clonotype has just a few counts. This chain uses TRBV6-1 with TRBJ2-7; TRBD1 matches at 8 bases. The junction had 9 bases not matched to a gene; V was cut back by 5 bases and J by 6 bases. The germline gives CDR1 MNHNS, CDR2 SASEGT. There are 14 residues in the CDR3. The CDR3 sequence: CASSPPGQGREQYF. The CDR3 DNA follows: TGTGCCAGCAGTCCTCCCGGACAGGGCCGCGAGCAGTACTTC.

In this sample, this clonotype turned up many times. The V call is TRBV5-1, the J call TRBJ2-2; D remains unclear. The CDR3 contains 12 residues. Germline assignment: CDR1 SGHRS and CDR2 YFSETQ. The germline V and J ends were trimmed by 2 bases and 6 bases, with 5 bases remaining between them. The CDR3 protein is CASSLTAGELFF. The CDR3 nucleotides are TGCGCCAGCAGCTTAACGGCCGGGGAGCTGTTTTTT.

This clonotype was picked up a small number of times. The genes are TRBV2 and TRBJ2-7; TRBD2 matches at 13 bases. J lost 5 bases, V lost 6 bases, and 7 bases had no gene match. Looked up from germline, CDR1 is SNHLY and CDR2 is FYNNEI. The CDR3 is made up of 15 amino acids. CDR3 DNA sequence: TGTGCCAGCAGGCGACTAGCGGGGGGATCCCACGAGCAGTACTTC. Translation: CASRRLAGGSHEQYF.

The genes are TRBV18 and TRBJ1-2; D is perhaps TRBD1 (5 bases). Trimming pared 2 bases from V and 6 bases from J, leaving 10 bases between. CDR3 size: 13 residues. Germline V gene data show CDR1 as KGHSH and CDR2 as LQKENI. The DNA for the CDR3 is TGTGCCAGCTCACCAACGGCAGGGAATGGCTACACCTTC. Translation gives CASSPTAGNGYTF.

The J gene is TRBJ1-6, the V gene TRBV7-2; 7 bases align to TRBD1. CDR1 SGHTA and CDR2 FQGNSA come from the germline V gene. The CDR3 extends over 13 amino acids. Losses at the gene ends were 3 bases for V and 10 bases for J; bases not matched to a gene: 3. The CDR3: CASSFGQASPLHF. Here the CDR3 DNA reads TGTGCCAGCAGCTTTGGACAGGCGTCACCCCTCCACTTT.

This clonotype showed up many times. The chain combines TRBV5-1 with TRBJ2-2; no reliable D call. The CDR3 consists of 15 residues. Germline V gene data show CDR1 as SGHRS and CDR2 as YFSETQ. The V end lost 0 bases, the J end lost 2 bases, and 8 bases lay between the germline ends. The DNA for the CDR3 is TGCGCCAGCAGCTTGGACGGACCTAACACCGGGGAGCTGTTTTTT. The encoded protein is CASSLDGPNTGELFF.

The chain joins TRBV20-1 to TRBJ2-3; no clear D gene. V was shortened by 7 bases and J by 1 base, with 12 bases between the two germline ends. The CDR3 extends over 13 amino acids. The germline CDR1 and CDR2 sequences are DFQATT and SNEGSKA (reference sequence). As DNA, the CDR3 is TGCAGTGTTCCGGATTGGGGCACAGATACGCAGTATTTT. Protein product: CSVPDWGTDTQYF.

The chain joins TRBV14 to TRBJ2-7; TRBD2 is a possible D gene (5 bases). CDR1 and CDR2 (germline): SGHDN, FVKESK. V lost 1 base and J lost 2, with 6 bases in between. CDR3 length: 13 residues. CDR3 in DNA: TGTGCCAGCAGCCAAGTCGGGACCTACGAGCAGTACGTC. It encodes CASSQVGTYEQYV.

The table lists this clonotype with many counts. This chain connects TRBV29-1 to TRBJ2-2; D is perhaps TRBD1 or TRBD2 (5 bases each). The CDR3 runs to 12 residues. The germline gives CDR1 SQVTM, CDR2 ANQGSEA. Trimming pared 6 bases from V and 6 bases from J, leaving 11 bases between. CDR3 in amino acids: CSVEVTAGELFF. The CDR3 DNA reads TGCAGCGTGGAGGTGACAGCCGGGGAGCTGTTTTTT.

The CDR3 protein is CASTGSGGSSEAFF. CDR3 nucleotides: TGTGCCAGCACTGGGTCTGGGGGTTCGTCGGAAGCTTTCTTT. This chain uses TRBV6-1 with TRBJ1-1, with D maybe TRBD1 (5 bases). Trimming took 7 bases from V and 8 from J, leaving 20 bases between them. The length of the CDR3 is 14 residues. CDR1 MNHNS and CDR2 SASEGT come from the germline V gene.

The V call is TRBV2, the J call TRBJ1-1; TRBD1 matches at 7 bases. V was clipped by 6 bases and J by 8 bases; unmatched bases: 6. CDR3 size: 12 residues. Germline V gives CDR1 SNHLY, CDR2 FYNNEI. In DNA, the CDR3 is TGTGCCAGCAGAAGGGACAGTGAAGAAGCTTTCTTT. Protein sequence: CASRRDSEEAFF. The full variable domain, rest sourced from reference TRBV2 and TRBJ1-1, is EPEVTQTPSHQVTQMGQEVILRCVPISNHLYFYWYRQILGQKVEFLVSFYNNEISEKSEIFDDQFSVERPDGSNFTLKIRSTKLEDSAMYFCASRRDSEEAFFGQGTRLTVV.

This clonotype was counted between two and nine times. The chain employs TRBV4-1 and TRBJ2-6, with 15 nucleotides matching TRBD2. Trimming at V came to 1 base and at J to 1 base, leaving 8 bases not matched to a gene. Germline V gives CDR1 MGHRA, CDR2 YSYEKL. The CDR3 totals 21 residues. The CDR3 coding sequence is TGCGCCAGCAGCCAAGCTACTACAGGACTAGCGGGGGGGTCTGGGGCCAACGTCCTGACTTTC. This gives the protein CASSQATTGLAGGSGANVLTF.

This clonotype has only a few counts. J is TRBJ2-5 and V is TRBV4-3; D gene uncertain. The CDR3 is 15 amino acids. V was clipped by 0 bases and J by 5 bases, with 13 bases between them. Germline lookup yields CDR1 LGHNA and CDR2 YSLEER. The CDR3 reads CASSQDPVPIETQYF. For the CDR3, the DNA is TGCGCCAGCAGCCAAGATCCGGTCCCCATCGAGACCCAGTACTTC.

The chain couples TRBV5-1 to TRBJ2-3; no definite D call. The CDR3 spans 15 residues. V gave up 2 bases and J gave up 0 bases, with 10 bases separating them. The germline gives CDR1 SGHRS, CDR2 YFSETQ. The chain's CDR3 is CASSFGSTSTDTQYF. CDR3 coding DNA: TGCGCCAGCAGCTTTGGCAGCACTAGCACAGATACGCAGTATTTT.

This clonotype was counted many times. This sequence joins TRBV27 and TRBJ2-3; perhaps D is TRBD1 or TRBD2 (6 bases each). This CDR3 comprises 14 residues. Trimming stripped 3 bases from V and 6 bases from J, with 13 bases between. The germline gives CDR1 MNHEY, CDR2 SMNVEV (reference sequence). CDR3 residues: CASSLTGARDTQYF. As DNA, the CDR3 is TGTGCCAGCAGTTTGACGGGGGCGCGGGATACGCAGTATTTT.

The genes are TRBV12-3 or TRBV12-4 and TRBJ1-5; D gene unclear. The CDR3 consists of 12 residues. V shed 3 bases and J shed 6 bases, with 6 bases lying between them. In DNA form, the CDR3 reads TGTGCCAGCAGTTTGATGCCTCAGCCCCAGCATTTT. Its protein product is CASSLMPQPQHF.

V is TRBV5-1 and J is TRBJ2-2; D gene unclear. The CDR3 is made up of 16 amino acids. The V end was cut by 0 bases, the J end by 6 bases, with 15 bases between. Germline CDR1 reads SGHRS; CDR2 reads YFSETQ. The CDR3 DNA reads TGCGCCAGCAGCTTGGCTCGGGCCCTCAAGGCCGGGGAGCTGTTTTTT. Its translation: CASSLARALKAGELFF. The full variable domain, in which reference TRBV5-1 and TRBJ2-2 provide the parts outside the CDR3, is KAGVTQTPRYLIKTRGQQVTLSCSPISGHRSVSWYQQTPGQGLQFLFEYFSETQRNKGNFPGRFSGRQFSNSRSEMNVSTLELGDSALYLCASSLARALKAGELFFGEGSRLTVL.

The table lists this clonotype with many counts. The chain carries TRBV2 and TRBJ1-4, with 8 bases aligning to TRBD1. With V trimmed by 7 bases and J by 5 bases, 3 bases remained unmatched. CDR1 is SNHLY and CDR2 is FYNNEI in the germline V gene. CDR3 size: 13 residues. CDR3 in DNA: TGTGCCAGCACCGGGACAGGCAATGAAAAACTGTTTTTT. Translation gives CASTGTGNEKLFF. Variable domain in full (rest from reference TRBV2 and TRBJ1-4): EPEVTQTPSHQVTQMGQEVILRCVPISNHLYFYWYRQILGQKVEFLVSFYNNEISEKSEIFDDQFSVERPDGSNFTLKIRSTKLEDSAMYFCASTGTGNEKLFFGSGTQLSVL.

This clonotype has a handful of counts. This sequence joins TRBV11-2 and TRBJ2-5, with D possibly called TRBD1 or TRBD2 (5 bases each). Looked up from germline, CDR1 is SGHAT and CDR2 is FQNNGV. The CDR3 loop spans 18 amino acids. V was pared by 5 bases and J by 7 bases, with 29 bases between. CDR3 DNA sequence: TGTGCCAGCAGCCCTACTCTGGGGGATTCGGTTATACAGGTGACCCAGTACTTC. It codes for CASSPTLGDSVIQVTQYF.

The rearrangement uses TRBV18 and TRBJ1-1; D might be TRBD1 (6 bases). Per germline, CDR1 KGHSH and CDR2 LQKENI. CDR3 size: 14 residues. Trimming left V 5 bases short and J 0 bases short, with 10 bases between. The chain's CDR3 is CASSWDTMNTEAFF. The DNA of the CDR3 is TGTGCCAGCTCATGGGACACTATGAACACTGAAGCTTTCTTT.